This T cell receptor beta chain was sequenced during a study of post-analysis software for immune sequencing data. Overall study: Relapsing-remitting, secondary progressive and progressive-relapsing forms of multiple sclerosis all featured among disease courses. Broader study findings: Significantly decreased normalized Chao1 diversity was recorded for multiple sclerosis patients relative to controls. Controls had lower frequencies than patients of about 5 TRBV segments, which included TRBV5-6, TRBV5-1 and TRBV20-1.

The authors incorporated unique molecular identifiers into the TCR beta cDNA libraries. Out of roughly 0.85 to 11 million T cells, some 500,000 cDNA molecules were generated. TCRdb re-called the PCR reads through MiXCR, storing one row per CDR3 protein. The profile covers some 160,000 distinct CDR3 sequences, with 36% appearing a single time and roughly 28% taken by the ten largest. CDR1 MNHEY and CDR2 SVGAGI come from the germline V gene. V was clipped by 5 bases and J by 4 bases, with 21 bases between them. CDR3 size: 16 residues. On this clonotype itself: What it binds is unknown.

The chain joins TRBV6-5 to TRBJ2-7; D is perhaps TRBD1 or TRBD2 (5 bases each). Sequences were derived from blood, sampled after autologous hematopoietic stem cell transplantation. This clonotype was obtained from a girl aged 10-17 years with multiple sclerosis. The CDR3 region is CASSPSGQSAQYEQYF. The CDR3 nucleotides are TGTGCCAGCAGTCCAAGCGGACAATCGGCCCAGTACGAGCAGTACTTC.